These 23 T cell receptor beta chains came from one sample sequenced in a study of CD8 T cells in ankylosing spondylitis. These receptors' antigens are unknown. TCRdb re-called the 5' RACE reads through MiXCR, storing one row per CDR3 protein. The table has approximately 440,000 distinct CDR3 sequences, roughly 15% seen once. The study's findings and limits: Blood of patients with ankylosing spondylitis appeared to be characterized by a TCR beta motif of fewer than 10 highly homologous variants.

The sample was blood, either unsorted or a sorted T cell fraction (not recorded which). The receptors come from a male donor with ankylosing spondylitis.

This rearrangement joins TRBV5-1 to TRBJ2-5, with 8 bases identical to TRBD2. V trimming: 5 bases; J trimming: 3 bases; junction bases outside the gene matches: 6. The V gene's germline CDR1 is SGHRS and CDR2 YFSETQ. The CDR3 loop spans 14 amino acids. In DNA, the CDR3 is TGCGCCAGCAGATCTACTAGCGGTGAAGAGACCCAGTACTTC. Translated: CASRSTSGEETQYF.

The rearrangement links TRBV20-1 to TRBJ1-5; D gene ambiguous. Deletions cut 1 base from V and 0 bases from J, with 19 bases between. CDR1 and CDR2 from the germline V gene are DFQATT and SNEGSKA (reference sequence). CDR3 length: 18 amino acids. The CDR3: CSARVGNQPSVSNQPQHF. CDR3 nucleotides: TGCAGTGCTAGAGTCGGCAATCAACCCAGCGTTAGCAATCAGCCCCAGCATTTT.

A few counts support this clonotype. The chain's CDR3 is CASTHQRLNYGYTF. CDR3 in DNA: TGTGCCAGCACCCACCAACGTCTGAACTATGGCTACACCTTC. This chain connects TRBV7-9 to TRBJ1-2; no firm D call. CDR3 size: 14 residues. Germline-derived CDR1 and CDR2 are SEHNR and FQNEAQ (reference sequence). Trimming stripped 7 bases from V and 2 bases from J, with 14 bases between.

This clonotype was seen at least ten times. V is TRBV28 and J is TRBJ1-2, with D unclear. The germline CDR1 and CDR2 sequences are MDHEN and SYDVKM. The ends were cut back, 3 bases at V and 4 bases at J, with 6 bases in the middle. The CDR3 has 12 residues. CDR3 nucleotides: TGTGCCAGCAGTTTGTGGAGCTATGGCTACACCTTC. Translated, it gives CASSLWSYGYTF.

On this clonotype: A single base separates this from a much larger clone, so it may be a read error. The chain carries TRBV12-5 and TRBJ2-1; 7 nucleotides agree with TRBD1. Looked up from germline, CDR1 is LGHNT and CDR2 is FRNRAP. V lost 6 bases and J lost 0; bases outside the gene matches: 5. The CDR3 totals 15 residues. CDR3 DNA: TGTGCTAGTGGCTCTAGACAGGGCTCCTACAATGAGCAGTTCTTC. Amino acids: CASGSRQGSYNEQFF.

This clonotype was seen a few times. The chain employs TRBV10-3 and TRBJ2-1; 9 nucleotides line up with TRBD2. With V trimmed by 10 bases and J by 4 bases, 14 bases remained unmatched. CDR1 ENHRY and CDR2 SYGVKD come from the germline V gene. CDR3 size: 16 residues. CDR3 DNA sequence: TGTGCCACCGACCCGGGCGGCGGGAGGGCTTACAATGAGCAGTTCTTC. This codes for CATDPGGGRAYNEQFF.

The genes are TRBV28 and TRBJ2-7; D not resolved. Germline assignment: CDR1 MDHEN and CDR2 SYDVKM. Trimming took 0 bases from V and 2 from J, leaving 14 bases between them. There are 16 residues in the CDR3. The CDR3 sequence is CASSLWPTTLAYEQYF. Written as DNA, the CDR3 is TGTGCCAGCAGTTTATGGCCCACCACTCTGGCCTACGAGCAGTACTTC.

The chain links TRBV2 to TRBJ2-1; 12 positions match TRBD2. This CDR3 contains 16 residues. The germline V gene encodes CDR1 SNHLY and CDR2 FYNNEI. Trimming at V came to 5 bases and at J to 7 bases, leaving 9 bases not matched to a gene. CDR3 nucleotide sequence: TGTGCCAGCAGTCGACATACTAGCGGGAGGATGAATGAGCAGTTCTTC. It yields the protein CASSRHTSGRMNEQFF.

The chain couples TRBV2 to TRBJ1-4, with D uncertain. The CDR3 extends over 12 amino acids. V gave up 6 bases and J gave up 8 bases, with 10 bases separating them. CDR1 is SNHLY, CDR2 FYNNEI, per germline. CDR3 sequence reads: CASSATVEKLFF. CDR3 bases: TGTGCCAGCAGCGCCACAGTAGAAAAACTGTTTTTT.

This clonotype was detected a few times. The chain couples TRBV30 to TRBJ2-3; D unclear. The CDR3 contains 12 residues. CDR1 and CDR2 from the germline V gene are GTSNPN and SVGIG (reference sequence). Trimming left V 3 bases short and J 5 bases short, with 9 bases between. CDR3 sequence reads: CAWSALQDTQYF. The CDR3 coding sequence is TGTGCCTGGAGCGCGCTACAAGATACGCAGTATTTT. Combining the CDR3 with reference TRBV30 and TRBJ2-3 gives the whole variable domain SQTIHQWPATLVQPVGSPLSLECTVEGTSNPNLYWYRQAAGRGLQLLFYSVGIGQISSEVPQNLSASRPQDRQFILSSKKLLLSDSGFYLCAWSALQDTQYFGPGTRLTVL.

This clonotype was found a few times. The V call is TRBV27, the J call TRBJ2-2; 15 nucleotides align to TRBD2. The V segment lost 3 bases and the J segment 3 bases; nucleotides outside the gene matches: 8. This CDR3 has 19 residues. Per germline, CDR1 MNHEY and CDR2 SMNVEV (reference sequence). For the CDR3, the DNA is TGTGCCAGCAGTTTCCCCAGGACTAGCGGGGGGGTCGACACCGGGGAGCTGTTTTTT. Encoded protein: CASSFPRTSGGVDTGELFF.

The V call is TRBV24-1, the J call TRBJ2-1, with D unresolved. This CDR3 contains 13 residues. Germline lookup yields CDR1 KGHDR and CDR2 SFDVKD. The V end lost 4 bases, the J end lost 8 bases, and 11 bases lay between the germline ends. The CDR3, as DNA: TGTGCCACCAGTGACCAAATCCCCTATGAGCAGTTCTTC. Its protein is CATSDQIPYEQFF.

This chain connects TRBV6-5 to TRBJ2-1; 13 bases map to TRBD2. V lost 6 bases to trimming and J lost 13 bases; unmatched junction nucleotides: 6. CDR3 length: 13 amino acids. Germline values: CDR1 MNHEY, CDR2 SVGAGI. The CDR3 spells CASRLLAGGGQFF. As DNA, the CDR3 is TGTGCCAGCAGATTACTAGCGGGAGGGGGCCAGTTCTTC.

This clonotype was picked up a small number of times. This chain links TRBV20-1 with TRBJ2-2, with D unclear. The CDR3 contains 11 residues. V lost 2 bases, J lost 6 bases, and 4 bases lay in between. CDR1 is DFQATT, CDR2 SNEGSKA, per germline (reference sequence). The CDR3 region is CSARTAGELFF. The CDR3 coding sequence is TGCAGTGCTAGAACGGCCGGGGAGCTGTTTTTT.

This clonotype was observed a handful of times. The V gene is TRBV4-2, the J gene TRBJ1-1; D uncertain. The CDR3 totals 16 residues. Germline V gene lookup returns CDR1 LGHNA and CDR2 YNFKEQ. Trimming removed 0 bases from V and 1 base from J, with 12 bases in between. The CDR3 sequence: CASSQDRVNSNTEAFF. The CDR3 DNA reads TGTGCCAGCAGCCAAGATCGGGTCAATTCGAACACTGAAGCTTTCTTT.

This clonotype was counted ten times or more. The chain has TRBV5-1 and TRBJ2-3; 10 bases are shared with TRBD2. V lost 3 bases and J lost 5; bases outside the gene matches: 6. Per the germline V gene, CDR1 is SGHRS and CDR2 is YFSETQ. This CDR3 comprises 15 residues. CDR3 protein: CASSSQAGGLDTQYF. In DNA form, the CDR3 reads TGCGCCAGCAGCTCTCAAGCGGGAGGGCTAGATACGCAGTATTTT.

This clonotype has more than one count but fewer than ten. This chain joins TRBV5-1 and TRBJ2-3, with 13 nucleotides matching TRBD2. Germline lookup yields CDR1 SGHRS and CDR2 YFSETQ. Trimming at V came to 4 bases and at J to 6 bases, leaving 5 bases not matched to a gene. There are 15 residues in the CDR3. The CDR3 DNA reads TGCGCCAGCAGCCGGGGACTAGCGGGGCCCGATACGCAGTATTTT. Amino acids: CASSRGLAGPDTQYF.

This clonotype was detected a few times. The genes are TRBV4-1 and TRBJ1-5, with 7 bases identical to TRBD1. Germline trimming cut 8 bases from V and 5 bases from J; bases unmatched to any gene: 9. There are 14 residues in the CDR3. CDR1 and CDR2 (germline): MGHRA, YSYEKL. CDR3: CASSPTGFDQPQHF. CDR3 nucleotide sequence: TGCGCCAGCTCCCCGACAGGGTTCGATCAGCCCCAGCATTTT.

This clonotype has only a few counts. The chain carries TRBV15 and TRBJ2-3; 7 positions agree with TRBD2. V was pared by 0 bases and J by 6 bases, with 9 bases of the junction left unmatched. This CDR3 contains 16 residues. Germline CDR1 reads LNHNV; CDR2 reads YYDKDF (reference sequence). The CDR3: CATSRDFGLGRDTQYF. The DNA of the CDR3 is TGTGCCACCAGCAGAGATTTTGGACTAGGCAGGGATACGCAGTATTTT.

This clonotype has a handful of counts. This chain connects TRBV18 to TRBJ1-2; D is uncertain. Trimming took off 2 bases at V and 8 bases at J, with 12 bases between the two ends. The germline gives CDR1 KGHSH, CDR2 LQKENI. The CDR3 extends over 13 amino acids. CDR3 residues: CASSPTEEAGYTF. DNA of the CDR3: TGTGCCAGCTCACCAACCGAGGAGGCAGGCTACACCTTC. Full variable domain (missing parts from reference TRBV18 and TRBJ1-2): NAGVMQNPRHLVRRRGQEARLRCSPMKGHSHVYWYRQLPEEGLKFMVYLQKENIIDESGMPKERFSAEFPKEGPSILRIQQVVRGDSAAYFCASSPTEEAGYTFGSGTRLTVV.

This clonotype was observed a handful of times. Here the CDR3 reads CASSTGTSGNNEQFF. DNA of the CDR3: TGTGCCAGCAGCACCGGGACTAGCGGGAACAATGAGCAGTTCTTC. The V gene is TRBV5-4, the J gene TRBJ2-1, with TRBD2 matching 13 bases. In germline, CDR1 is SGHNT, CDR2 YYREEE (reference sequence). The CDR3 runs 15 residues. With 4 bases clipped from V and 5 bases from J, the junction kept 3 bases outside the gene matches. The variable domain in full, with the rest retrieved from reference TRBV5-4 and TRBJ2-1, is ETGVTQSPTHLIKTRGQQVTLRCSSQSGHNTVSWYQQALGQGPQFIFQYYREEENGRGNFPPRFSGLQFPNYSSELNVNALELDDSALYLCASSTGTSGNNEQFFGPGTRLTVL.

The chain recombines TRBV5-1 with TRBJ2-3, with a weak D call TRBD2 (6 bases). V was pared by 4 bases and J by 3 bases, with 30 bases between. Per the germline V gene, CDR1 is SGHRS and CDR2 is YFSETQ. The CDR3 has 20 amino acids. CDR3 DNA sequence: TGCGCCAGCAGCCCCGCGAGGGGTGGGGGGATCCGGCCAGGGACAGATACGCAGTATTTT. This encodes CASSPARGGGIRPGTDTQYF.

The rearrangement uses TRBV10-2 and TRBJ2-1; TRBD2 matches 7 bases. Germline trimming cut 3 bases from V and 5 bases from J; bases unmatched to any gene: 7. The germline V gene has CDR1 WSHSY and CDR2 SAAADI. CDR3 size: 15 residues. DNA for the CDR3: TGCGCCAGCAGTGACGCGGGACTATCAGACAATGAGCAGTTCTTC. Amino acids: CASSDAGLSDNEQFF.